A few counts support the clone carrying this T cell receptor (beta chain). The V end was cut by 5 bases, the J end by 7 bases, with 9 bases between. Per the germline V gene, CDR1 is MNHEY and CDR2 is SVGEGT. This CDR3 is built from 13 residues. This specimen comes from a study of Ad26.COV2.S vaccination and SARS-CoV-2 variants. Overall study: The vaccine Ad26.COV2.S was put into the muscle once, or twice with 56 days between.

Profiling relied on immunoSEQ multiplex PCR, and the TCRdb table lists in-frame clones only, not all of them. The table has approximately 240,000 clones, 88% seen once; the top ten hold over 8.5%. As to treatment: around 19 received Ad26.COV2.S at low or high dose, single or two shots; several received placebo; per-sample allocation not given. The investigators took samples on day 63 after the first vaccine or placebo injection. The chain links TRBV6-2 or TRBV6-3 to TRBJ1-6; D uncertain. The receptor was isolated from a person aged 18-60 years who received the Ad26.COV2.S COVID-19 vaccine or a placebo. Specimen: peripheral blood, collected in a trial of Ad26.COV2.S vaccine versus placebo. As DNA, the CDR3 is TGTGCCAGCAGTCTTACAGAAAATTCACCCCTCCACTTT. Its protein is CASSLTENSPLHF.